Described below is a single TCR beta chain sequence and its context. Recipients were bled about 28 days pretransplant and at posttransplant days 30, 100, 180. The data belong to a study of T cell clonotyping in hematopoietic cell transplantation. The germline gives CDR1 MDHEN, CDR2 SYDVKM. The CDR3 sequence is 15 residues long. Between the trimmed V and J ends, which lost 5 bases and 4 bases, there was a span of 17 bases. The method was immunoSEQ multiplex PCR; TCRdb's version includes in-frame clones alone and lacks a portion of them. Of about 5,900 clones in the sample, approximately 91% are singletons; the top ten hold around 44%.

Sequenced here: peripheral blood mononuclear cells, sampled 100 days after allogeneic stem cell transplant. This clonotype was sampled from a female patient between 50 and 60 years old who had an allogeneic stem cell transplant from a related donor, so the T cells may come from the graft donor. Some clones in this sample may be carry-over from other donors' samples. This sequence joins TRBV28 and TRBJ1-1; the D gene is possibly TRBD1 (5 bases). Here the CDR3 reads CASSGGGAGGTEAFF. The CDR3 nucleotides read TGTGCCAGCAGTGGGGGAGGGGCTGGGGGCACTGAAGCTTTCTTT.